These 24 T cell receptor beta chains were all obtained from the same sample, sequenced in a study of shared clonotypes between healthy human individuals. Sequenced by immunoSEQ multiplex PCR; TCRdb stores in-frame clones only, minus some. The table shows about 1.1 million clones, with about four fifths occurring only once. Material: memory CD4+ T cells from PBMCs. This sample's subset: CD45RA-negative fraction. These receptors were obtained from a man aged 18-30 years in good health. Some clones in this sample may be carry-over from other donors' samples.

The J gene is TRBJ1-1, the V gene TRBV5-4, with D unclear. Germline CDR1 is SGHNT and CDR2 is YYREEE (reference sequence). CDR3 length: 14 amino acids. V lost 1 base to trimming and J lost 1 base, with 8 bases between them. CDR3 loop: CASSLISRNTEAFF. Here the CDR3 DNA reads TGTGCCAGCAGCTTGATTTCGAGGAACACTGAAGCTTTCTTT.

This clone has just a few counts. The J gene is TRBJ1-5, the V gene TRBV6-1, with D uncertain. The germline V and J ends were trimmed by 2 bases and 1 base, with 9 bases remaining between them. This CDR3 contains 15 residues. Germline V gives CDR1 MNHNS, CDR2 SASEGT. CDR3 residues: CASSETWISNQPQHF. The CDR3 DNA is TGTGCCAGCAGTGAAACATGGATCAGCAATCAGCCCCAGCATTTT.

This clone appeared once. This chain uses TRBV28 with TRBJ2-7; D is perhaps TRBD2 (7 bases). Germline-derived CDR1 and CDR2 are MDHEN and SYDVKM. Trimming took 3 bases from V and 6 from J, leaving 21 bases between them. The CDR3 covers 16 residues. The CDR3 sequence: CASSFIPSGGRPEQYF. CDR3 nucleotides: TGTGCCAGCAGTTTTATTCCTTCCGGGGGGCGGCCCGAGCAGTACTTC. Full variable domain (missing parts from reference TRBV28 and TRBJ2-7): DVKVTQSSRYLVKRTGEKVFLECVQDMDHENMFWYRQDPGLGLRLIYFSYDVKMKEKGDIPEGYSVSREKKERFSLILESASTNQTSMYLCASSFIPSGGRPEQYFGPGTRLTVT.

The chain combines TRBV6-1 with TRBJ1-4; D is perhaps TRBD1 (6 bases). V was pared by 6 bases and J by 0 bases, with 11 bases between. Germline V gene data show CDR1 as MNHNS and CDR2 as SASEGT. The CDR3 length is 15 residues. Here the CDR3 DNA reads TGTGCCAGCAGGCCTCGACAGGCAACTAATGAAAAACTGTTTTTT. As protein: CASRPRQATNEKLFF.

The CDR3 DNA sequence: TGTGCCAGCGGAGGACAATTACCCTACGAGCAGTACTTC. This gives the protein CASGGQLPYEQYF. The chain recombines TRBV28 with TRBJ2-7; the D gene could be TRBD1 or TRBD2 (5 bases each). Germline V gene sequence: CDR1 MDHEN, CDR2 SYDVKM. This CDR3 region has 13 residues. Trimming removed 8 bases from V and 2 bases from J, with 13 bases in between. Together with reference TRBV28 and TRBJ2-7, the CDR3 gives the full variable domain: DVKVTQSSRYLVKRTGEKVFLECVQDMDHENMFWYRQDPGLGLRLIYFSYDVKMKEKGDIPEGYSVSREKKERFSLILESASTNQTSMYLCASGGQLPYEQYFGPGTRLTVT.

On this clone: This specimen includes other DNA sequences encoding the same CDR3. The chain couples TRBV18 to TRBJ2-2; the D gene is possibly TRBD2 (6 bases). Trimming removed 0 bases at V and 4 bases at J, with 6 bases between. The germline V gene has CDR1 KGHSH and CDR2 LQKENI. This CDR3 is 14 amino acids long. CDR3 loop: CASSPPAGTGELFF. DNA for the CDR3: TGTGCCAGCTCACCACCAGCGGGCACCGGGGAGCTGTTTTTT.

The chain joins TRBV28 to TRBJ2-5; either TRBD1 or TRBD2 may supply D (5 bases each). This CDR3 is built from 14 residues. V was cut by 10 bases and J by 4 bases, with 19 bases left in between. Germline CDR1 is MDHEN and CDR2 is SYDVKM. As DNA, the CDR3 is TGTGCCACCATAGGGGACCGGACCTCAGAGACCCAGTACTTC. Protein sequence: CATIGDRTSETQYF.

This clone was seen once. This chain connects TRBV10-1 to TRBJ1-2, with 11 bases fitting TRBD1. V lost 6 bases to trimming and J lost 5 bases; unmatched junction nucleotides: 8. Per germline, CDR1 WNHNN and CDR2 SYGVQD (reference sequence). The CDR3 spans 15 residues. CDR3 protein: CASSPGTGGRYGYTF. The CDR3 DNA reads TGCGCCAGCAGCCCAGGGACAGGGGGGCGTTATGGCTACACCTTC.

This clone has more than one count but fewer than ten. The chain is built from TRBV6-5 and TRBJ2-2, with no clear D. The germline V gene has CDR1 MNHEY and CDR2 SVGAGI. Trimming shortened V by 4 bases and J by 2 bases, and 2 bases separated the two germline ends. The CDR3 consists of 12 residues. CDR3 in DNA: TGTGCCAGCAGTTCAAACACCGGGGAGCTGTTTTTT. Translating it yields CASSSNTGELFF.

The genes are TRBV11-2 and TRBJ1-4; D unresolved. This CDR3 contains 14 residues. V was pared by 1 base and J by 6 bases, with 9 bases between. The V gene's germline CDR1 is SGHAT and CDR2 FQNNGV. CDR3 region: CASSLGTAHEKLFF. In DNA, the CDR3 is TGTGCCAGCAGCTTAGGGACGGCTCATGAAAAACTGTTTTTT.

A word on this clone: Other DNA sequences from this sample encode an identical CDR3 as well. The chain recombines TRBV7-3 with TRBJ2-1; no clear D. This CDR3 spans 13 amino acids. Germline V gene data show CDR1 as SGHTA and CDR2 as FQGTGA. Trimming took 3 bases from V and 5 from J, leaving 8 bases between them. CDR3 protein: CASSFSRNNEQFF. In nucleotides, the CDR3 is TGTGCCAGCAGCTTCAGCCGAAACAATGAGCAGTTCTTC.

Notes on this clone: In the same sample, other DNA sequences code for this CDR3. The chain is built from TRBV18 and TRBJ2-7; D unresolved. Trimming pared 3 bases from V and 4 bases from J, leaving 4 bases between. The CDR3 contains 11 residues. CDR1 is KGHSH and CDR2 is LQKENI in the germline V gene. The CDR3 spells CASSPGYEQYF. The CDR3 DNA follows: TGTGCCAGCTCACCGGGGTACGAGCAGTACTTC.

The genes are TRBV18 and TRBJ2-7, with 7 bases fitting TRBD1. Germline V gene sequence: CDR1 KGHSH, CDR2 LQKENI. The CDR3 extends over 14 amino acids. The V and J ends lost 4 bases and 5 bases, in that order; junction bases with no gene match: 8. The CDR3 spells CASSRQGGGDEQYF. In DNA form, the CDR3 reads TGTGCCAGCTCACGACAGGGTGGAGGCGACGAGCAGTACTTC. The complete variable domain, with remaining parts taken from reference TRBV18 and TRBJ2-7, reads NAGVMQNPRHLVRRRGQEARLRCSPMKGHSHVYWYRQLPEEGLKFMVYLQKENIIDESGMPKERFSAEFPKEGPSILRIQQVVRGDSAAYFCASSRQGGGDEQYFGPGTRLTVT.

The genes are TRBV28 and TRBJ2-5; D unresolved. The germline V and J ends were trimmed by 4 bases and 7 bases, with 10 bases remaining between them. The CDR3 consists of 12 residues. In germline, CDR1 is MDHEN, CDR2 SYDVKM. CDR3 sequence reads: CASSSQSGTQYF. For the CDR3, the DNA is TGTGCCAGCAGTTCACAAAGTGGGACCCAGTACTTC.

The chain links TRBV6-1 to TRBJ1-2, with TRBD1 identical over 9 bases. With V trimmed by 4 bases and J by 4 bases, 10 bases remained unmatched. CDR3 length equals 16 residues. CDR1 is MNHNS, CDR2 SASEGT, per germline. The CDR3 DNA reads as TGTGCCAGCAGTGCTTATTCGGGACAGGGTGTCTATGGCTACACCTTC. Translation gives CASSAYSGQGVYGYTF.

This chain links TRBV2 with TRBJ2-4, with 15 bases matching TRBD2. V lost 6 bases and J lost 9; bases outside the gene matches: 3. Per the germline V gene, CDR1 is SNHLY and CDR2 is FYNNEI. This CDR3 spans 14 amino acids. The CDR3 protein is CASRGTSGRLIQYF. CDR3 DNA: TGTGCCAGCAGGGGGACTAGCGGGAGGCTCATTCAGTACTTC.

This CDR3 is CASSLDRWDGNTGELFF. For the CDR3, the DNA is TGTGCCAGCAGCTTAGATCGGTGGGACGGAAACACCGGGGAGCTGTTTTTT. The V and J genes are TRBV11-2 and TRBJ2-2, with D tentatively TRBD1 or TRBD2 (5 bases each). In germline, CDR1 is SGHAT, CDR2 FQNNGV. V was trimmed by 0 bases and J by 2 bases, leaving 13 bases between them. The CDR3 has 17 residues.

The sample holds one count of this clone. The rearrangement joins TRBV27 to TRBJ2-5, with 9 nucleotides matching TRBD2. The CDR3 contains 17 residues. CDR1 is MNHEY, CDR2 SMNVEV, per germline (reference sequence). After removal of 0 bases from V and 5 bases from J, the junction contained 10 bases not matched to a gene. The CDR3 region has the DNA TGTGCCAGCAGTTTATCGTGGCGGGGGGGCGGTGTGGAGACCCAGTACTTC. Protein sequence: CASSLSWRGGGVETQYF.

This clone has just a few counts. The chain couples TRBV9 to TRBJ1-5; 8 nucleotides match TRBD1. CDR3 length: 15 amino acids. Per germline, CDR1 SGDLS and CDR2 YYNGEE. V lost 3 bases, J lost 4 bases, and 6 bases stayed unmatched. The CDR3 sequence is CASSAGDRRNQPQHF. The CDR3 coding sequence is TGTGCCAGCAGCGCCGGGGACAGGCGTAATCAGCCCCAGCATTTT.

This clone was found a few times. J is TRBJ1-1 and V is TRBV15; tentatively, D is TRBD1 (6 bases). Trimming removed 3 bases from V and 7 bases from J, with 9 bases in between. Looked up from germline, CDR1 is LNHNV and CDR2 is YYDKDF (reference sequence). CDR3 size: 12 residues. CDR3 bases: TGTGCCACCAGCAGGGCAGGGGTTGAAGCTTTCTTT. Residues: CATSRAGVEAFF.

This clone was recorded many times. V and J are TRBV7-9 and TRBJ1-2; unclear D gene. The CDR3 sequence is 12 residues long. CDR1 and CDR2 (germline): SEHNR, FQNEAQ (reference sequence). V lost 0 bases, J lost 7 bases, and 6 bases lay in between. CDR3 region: CASSLAGLGYTF. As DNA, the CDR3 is TGTGCCAGCAGCTTAGCCGGCCTTGGCTACACCTTC.

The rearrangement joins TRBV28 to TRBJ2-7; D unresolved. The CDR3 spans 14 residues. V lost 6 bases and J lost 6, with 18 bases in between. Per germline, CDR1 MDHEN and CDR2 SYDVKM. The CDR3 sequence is CASSTTHATGEQYF. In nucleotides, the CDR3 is TGTGCCAGCAGCACCACACACGCCACGGGCGAGCAGTACTTC.

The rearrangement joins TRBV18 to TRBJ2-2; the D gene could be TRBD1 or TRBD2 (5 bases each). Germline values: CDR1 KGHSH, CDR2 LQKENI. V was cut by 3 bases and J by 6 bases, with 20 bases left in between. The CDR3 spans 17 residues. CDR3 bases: TGTGCCAGCTCACCTGAAAATGCAGGGAGAATCTCCGGGGAGCTGTTTTTT. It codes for CASSPENAGRISGELFF.

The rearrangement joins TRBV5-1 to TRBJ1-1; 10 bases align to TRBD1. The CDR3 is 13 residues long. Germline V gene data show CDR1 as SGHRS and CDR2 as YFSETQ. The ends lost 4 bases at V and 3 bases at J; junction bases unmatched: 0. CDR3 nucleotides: TGCGCCAGCAGCGGGACAGGGGACACTGAAGCTTTCTTT. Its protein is CASSGTGDTEAFF.